Following are 17 T cell receptor beta chains from one sample sequenced in a study of T cells after yellow fever vaccination (dated by TCRdb to about 2019). Library generation was performed with 5' RACE. Data came from an Illumina HiSeq 2500. TCRdb handled the public reads itself, with Q25 trimming in fastp and clone calling in MiXCR, and kept productive beta chains. Rows matching on CDR3 protein sequence are summarized as one entry with the most common DNA and genes. The sample table holds roughly 65,000 distinct CDR3 sequences, of which 5.5% to 7.5% were seen once. The top ten clones comprise roughly 2.2% of the sample. The treatment or condition label of this sample denotes: live attenuated yellow fever vaccine strain. The starting material was CD4+ T cells sorted from PBMCs, obtained about 2 weeks after the first yellow fever vaccination. These TCRs come from a man younger than 35 who received the YFV17D yellow fever vaccine.

This clonotype has ten or more counts. This chain joins TRBV7-2 and TRBJ2-5, with D perhaps TRBD2 (6 bases). The CDR3 is made up of 14 amino acids. Trimming took off 4 bases at V and 5 bases at J, with 14 bases between the two ends. Germline-derived CDR1 and CDR2 are SGHTA and FQGNSA. This chain's CDR3 is CASSYTGGRETQYF. The CDR3 DNA sequence: TGTGCCAGCAGCTATACCGGGGGACGGGAGACCCAGTACTTC.

In this sample, this clonotype turned up many times. The chain recombines TRBV3-1 with TRBJ2-5; tentative D call: TRBD2 (6 bases). V was pared by 4 bases and J by 7 bases, with 16 bases between. Per germline, CDR1 LGHDT and CDR2 YNNKEL (reference sequence). CDR3 size: 14 residues. The CDR3 coding sequence is TGTGCCAGCAGCCCCGGGACTGACGGGAGGACCCAGTACTTC. Encoded protein: CASSPGTDGRTQYF.

Notes on this clonotype: A much larger clone lies one base from this, so it may be a read error. This sequence joins TRBV7-2 and TRBJ2-2; D gene unclear. Trimming removed 5 bases from V and 2 bases from J, with 6 bases in between. Germline assignment: CDR1 SGHTA and CDR2 FQGNSA. This CDR3 comprises 13 residues. For the CDR3, the DNA is TGTGCCAGCAGCACGTACAACACCGGGGAGCTGTTTTTT. Protein: CASSTYNTGELFF.

This clonotype appeared many times. The rearrangement joins TRBV28 to TRBJ1-1; a weak D match, TRBD1 (5 bases). The CDR3 spans 15 residues. V was shortened by 3 bases and J by 1 base, with 12 bases between the two germline ends. Germline V lookup: CDR1 MDHEN, CDR2 SYDVKM. The CDR3 coding sequence is TGTGCCAGCAGTTTGGGGGGGGTTGGGAACACTGAAGCTTTCTTT. It specifies CASSLGGVGNTEAFF. The variable domain in full, completed from reference TRBV28 and TRBJ1-1, reads DVKVTQSSRYLVKRTGEKVFLECVQDMDHENMFWYRQDPGLGLRLIYFSYDVKMKEKGDIPEGYSVSREKKERFSLILESASTNQTSMYLCASSLGGVGNTEAFFGQGTRLTVV.

Comment on this clonotype: A much larger clonotype is one base distant, so this may be a read error. The chain employs TRBV12-3 or TRBV12-4 and TRBJ1-6; TRBD1 is a possible D gene (6 bases). The V end lost 5 bases, the J end lost 10 bases, and 15 bases lay between the germline ends. CDR3 size: 14 residues. Here the CDR3 DNA reads TGTGCCAGCAGTCCATCCGGGACAAAATCACCCCTCCACTTT. Translated: CASSPSGTKSPLHF.

This clonotype has a count of ten or more. The rearrangement joins TRBV11-3 to TRBJ2-1; a possible D gene is TRBD2 (5 bases). Trimming removed 5 bases from V and 4 bases from J, with 12 bases in between. The CDR3 has 14 amino acids. The V gene's germline CDR1 is SGHNT and CDR2 YENEEA. The chain's CDR3 is CASSPGSGYNEQFF. DNA of the CDR3: TGTGCCAGCAGCCCCGGATCGGGATACAATGAGCAGTTCTTC.

This clonotype has at least ten counts. The V and J genes are TRBV18 and TRBJ2-1; 10 bases are shared with TRBD2. The CDR3 is 15 amino acids. Germline CDR1 KGHSH, CDR2 LQKENI. Trimming took 4 bases from V and 4 from J; bases not matched to a gene: 4. The CDR3 DNA reads TGTGCCAGCTCACAGAGCGGGGGGGCATACAATGAGCAGTTCTTC. This codes for CASSQSGGAYNEQFF.

This clonotype has ten or more counts. This chain joins TRBV30 and TRBJ2-7; 8 nucleotides agree with TRBD1. With 2 bases clipped from V and 5 bases from J, the junction kept 11 bases outside the gene matches. The CDR3 is made up of 15 amino acids. The germline V gene has CDR1 GTSNPN and CDR2 SVGIG (reference sequence). The CDR3 coding sequence is TGTGCCTGGAGTCCGGCCGATAGACAGGGGCACGAGCAGTACTTC. The encoded protein is CAWSPADRQGHEQYF.

This clonotype was seen many times. The V call is TRBV6-5, the J call TRBJ2-1; 7 nucleotides agree with TRBD1. Germline lookup yields CDR1 MNHEY and CDR2 SVGAGI. Germline trimming cut 2 bases from V and 5 bases from J; bases unmatched to any gene: 6. The CDR3 consists of 15 residues. CDR3 in DNA: TGTGCCAGCAGTTACCTAACGACAGGGAACAATGAGCAGTTCTTC. This encodes CASSYLTTGNNEQFF.

This clonotype was counted many times. The junction departs from germline at one end; a sequencing error may be responsible. The chain uses TRBV7-7 and TRBJ1-5, with 7 bases aligning to TRBD1. Germline V lookup: CDR1 SSHAT, CDR2 FNYEAQ (reference sequence). This CDR3 spans 13 amino acids. DNA for the CDR3: TGTGCTAGCAGCTCAACAGGGGTTCAGCCCCAGCATTTT. Its translation: CASSSTGVQPQHF.

This clonotype was counted a single time. This CDR3 reads CSASQGLKAEAFF. The CDR3 DNA reads TGCAGTGCTAGCCAGGGCCTTAAAGCTGAAGCTTTCTTT. The J gene is TRBJ1-1, the V gene TRBV20-1, with D possibly being TRBD1 (5 bases). V lost 3 bases and J lost 6, with 14 bases in between. The CDR3 length is 13 residues. Germline CDR1 is DFQATT and CDR2 is SNEGSKA (reference sequence).

This clonotype was seen ten or more times. The chain carries TRBV20-1 and TRBJ2-5, with 7 bases that match TRBD2. This CDR3 has 12 amino acids. From germline, CDR1 is DFQATT and CDR2 SNEGSKA (reference sequence). V gave up 3 bases and J gave up 3 bases; unmatched junction bases: 1. This CDR3 is CSARGGKETQYF. The CDR3 bases are TGCAGTGCTAGGGGAGGGAAAGAGACCCAGTACTTC.

This clonotype came up many times. This sequence joins TRBV5-1 and TRBJ2-2, with D perhaps TRBD1 (5 bases). The CDR3 has 17 residues. Trimming took off 0 bases at V and 5 bases at J, with 17 bases between the two ends. The germline CDR1 and CDR2 sequences are SGHRS and YFSETQ. This CDR3 reads CASSLDVVKYRTGELFF. CDR3 nucleotides: TGCGCCAGCAGCTTGGACGTCGTTAAATACAGGACCGGGGAGCTGTTTTTT.

This clonotype was counted ten times or more. The genes are TRBV5-6 and TRBJ2-1, with 10 positions matching TRBD1. CDR3 length: 18 residues. The trim removed 1 base at V and 8 bases at J, leaving 15 bases unmatched. The germline gives CDR1 SGHDT, CDR2 YYEEEE. As DNA, the CDR3 is TGTGCCAGCAGCTTGCGTGGGACAGGGGTCATTCATCTCGATGAGCAGTTCTTC. This translates into CASSLRGTGVIHLDEQFF. Drawing the rest from reference TRBV5-6 and TRBJ2-1, the complete variable domain is DAGVTQSPTHLIKTRGQQVTLRCSPKSGHDTVSWYQQALGQGPQFIFQYYEEEERQRGNFPDRFSGHQFPNYSSELNVNALLLGDSALYLCASSLRGTGVIHLDEQFFGPGTRLTVL.

This clonotype came up many times. The V and J genes are TRBV28 and TRBJ1-1, with D possibly TRBD1 on 6 matching bases. There are 14 residues in the CDR3. Between the trimmed V and J ends, which lost 7 bases and 7 bases, there was a span of 19 bases. From germline, CDR1 is MDHEN and CDR2 SYDVKM. CDR3 in DNA: TGTGCCAGCACTCCTGGGGGGCGACCCCTTGAAGCTTTCTTT. It codes for CASTPGGRPLEAFF.

This clonotype was recorded many times. Here the CDR3 DNA reads TGCGCCAGCAGCTTGGCCAGGGCCACGGAAGATACGCAGTATTTT. This sequence encodes CASSLARATEDTQYF. This chain joins TRBV5-1 and TRBJ2-3, with D possibly TRBD1 on 5 matching bases. Germline CDR1 reads SGHRS; CDR2 reads YFSETQ. The CDR3 totals 15 residues. The V and J ends lost 0 bases and 5 bases respectively, with 13 bases between them.

This clonotype has at least ten counts. The chain is built from TRBV29-1 and TRBJ2-1, with TRBD1 as a possible D gene (6 bases). Germline V gene lookup returns CDR1 SQVTM and CDR2 ANQGSEA. The V end was cut by 1 base, the J end by 14 bases, with 15 bases between. The CDR3 consists of 12 residues. The CDR3 DNA reads as TGCAGCGTTGAAGGGGACACAACTCTAGAGTTCTTC. Amino acids: CSVEGDTTLEFF.